These 11 T cell receptor beta chains share one sample of origin, sequenced in a study of control samples from healthy donors and cancer patients. The data were produced by immunoSEQ multiplex PCR, yet TCRdb's version contains in-frame clones alone and is incomplete. The sample consists of fewer than 500,000 clones, 75% to 95% of them appearing once. The sequenced sample was PBMCs. These receptors were obtained from a man aged 35 to 55 with head and neck cancer.

This chain links TRBV19 with TRBJ2-7; D is unresolved. Trimming shortened V by 0 bases and J by 6 bases, and 12 bases separated the two germline ends. CDR3 length: 14 amino acids. Germline loops: CDR1 LNHDA, CDR2 SQIVND (reference sequence). CDR3 protein: CASSIDVPPGEQYF. The CDR3 DNA follows: TGTGCCAGTAGTATAGATGTTCCACCGGGCGAGCAGTACTTC.

The chain couples TRBV30 to TRBJ2-7; TRBD1 aligns across 10 bases. V lost 2 bases and J lost 3; bases outside the gene matches: 4. Germline CDR1 and CDR2: GTSNPN and SVGIG (reference sequence). CDR3 length: 14 amino acids. DNA of the CDR3: TGTGCCTGGAGTACGGGACAGGGGAACTACGAGCAGTACTTC. This sequence encodes CAWSTGQGNYEQYF.

This clone showed up just once. The V and J genes are TRBV28 and TRBJ1-1; 7 bases are shared with TRBD1. CDR3 length: 14 amino acids. Looked up from germline, CDR1 is MDHEN and CDR2 is SYDVKM. V was pared by 2 bases and J by 7 bases, with 7 bases of the junction left unmatched. CDR3 nucleotide sequence: TGTGCCAGCAGTTTACCCGGACAGGCAAATGAAGCTTTCTTT. Residues: CASSLPGQANEAFF.

The rearrangement uses TRBV27 and TRBJ1-5; 8 bases fit TRBD1. The CDR3 runs 15 residues. Germline V gene data show CDR1 as MNHEY and CDR2 as SMNVEV (reference sequence). Trimming cost V 6 bases and J 5 bases; bases outside gene matches: 9. CDR3 nucleotides: TGTGCCAGCAGGTTACAGGGGGGGTTTGATCAGCCCCAGCATTTT. It yields the protein CASRLQGGFDQPQHF.

J is TRBJ2-3 and V is TRBV9; D remains unclear. Between the trimmed V and J ends, which lost 4 bases and 3 bases, there was a span of 12 bases. The germline V gene encodes CDR1 SGDLS and CDR2 YYNGEE. This CDR3 is built from 14 residues. CDR3 protein: CASSPRAVTDTQYF. CDR3 nucleotides: TGTGCCAGCAGCCCCCGGGCCGTAACAGATACGCAGTATTTT.

V usage is TRBV30 and J usage is TRBJ2-7, with D possibly being TRBD1 (5 bases). The CDR3 runs 13 residues. Deletions cut 3 bases from V and 0 bases from J, with 9 bases between. Germline CDR1 and CDR2: GTSNPN and SVGIG (reference sequence). This chain's CDR3 is CAWSKQVSYEQYF. The CDR3 DNA reads as TGTGCCTGGAGCAAACAGGTCTCCTACGAGCAGTACTTC.

The chain couples TRBV13 to TRBJ2-7; D remains unclear. The CDR3 covers 14 residues. From germline, CDR1 is PRHDT and CDR2 FYEKMQ (reference sequence). V dropped 0 bases and J dropped 3 bases, with 9 bases sitting between them. The CDR3 loop is CASSLGILSYEQYF. Here the CDR3 DNA reads TGTGCCAGCAGCTTAGGCATTTTAAGCTACGAGCAGTACTTC.

This chain links TRBV30 with TRBJ2-1, with 8 bases that match TRBD1. Unmatched junction bases numbered 10, after V lost 5 bases and J lost 1 base. The length of the CDR3 is 16 residues. The germline gives CDR1 GTSNPN, CDR2 SVGIG (reference sequence). CDR3 DNA: TGTGCCTGGGCTAAAGACAGGGGACCTTCCTACAATGAGCAGTTCTTC. It translates to CAWAKDRGPSYNEQFF.

The gene calls are TRBV3-1 (or the pseudogene TRBV3-2) and TRBJ2-1; perhaps D is TRBD1 or TRBD2 (5 bases each). This CDR3 has 11 residues. Trimming took 4 bases from V and 9 from J, leaving 7 bases between them. Germline V lookup: CDR1 LGHDT, CDR2 YNNKEL (reference sequence). The CDR3: CASSPGREQFF. The CDR3 bases are TGTGCCAGCAGCCCGGGACGTGAGCAGTTCTTC.

This clone was found once. The genes are TRBV6-5 and TRBJ1-1, with D perhaps TRBD1 (6 bases). This CDR3 spans 13 amino acids. Germline V lookup: CDR1 MNHEY, CDR2 SVGAGI. Trimming stripped 5 bases from V and 3 bases from J, with 10 bases between. CDR3 nucleotide sequence: TGTGCCAGCAGTCAGACAGGAGACACTGAAGCTTTCTTT. Translation: CASSQTGDTEAFF.

This chain uses TRBV5-1 with TRBJ2-2; D not resolved. With 1 base removed from V and 6 bases from J, the gap between germline ends came to 7 bases. This CDR3 is built from 13 residues. CDR1 is SGHRS, CDR2 YFSETQ, per germline. As DNA, the CDR3 is TGCGCCAGCAGCTTGTGGCTATCCGGGGAGCTGTTTTTT. It specifies CASSLWLSGELFF.